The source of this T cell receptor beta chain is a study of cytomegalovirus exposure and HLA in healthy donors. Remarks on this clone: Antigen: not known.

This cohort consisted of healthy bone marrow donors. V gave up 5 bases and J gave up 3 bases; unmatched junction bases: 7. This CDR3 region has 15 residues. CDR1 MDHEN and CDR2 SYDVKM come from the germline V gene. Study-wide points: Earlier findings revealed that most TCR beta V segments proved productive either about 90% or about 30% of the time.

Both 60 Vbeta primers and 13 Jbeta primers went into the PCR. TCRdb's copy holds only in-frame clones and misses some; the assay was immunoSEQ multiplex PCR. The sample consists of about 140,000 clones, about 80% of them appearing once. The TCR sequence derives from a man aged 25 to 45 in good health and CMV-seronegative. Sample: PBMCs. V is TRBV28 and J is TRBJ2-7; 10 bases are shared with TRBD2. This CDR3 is CASSRGTSADYEQYF. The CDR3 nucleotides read TGTGCCAGCAGTCGTGGGACTAGCGCCGACTACGAGCAGTACTTC.